The rows below give T cell receptor beta chains drawn from one sample of a study of shared clonotypes between healthy human individuals. Produced via immunoSEQ multiplex PCR; TCRdb's table is partial and in-frame only. Among 450,000 to 600,000 clones listed, around three quarters were seen once. Sequencing was performed on PBMCs. These receptor sequences come from a middle-aged woman in good health. Some clones in this sample may be carry-over from other donors' samples. The CDR3 runs from the conserved cysteine through the conserved F or W. D genes are given only for firm matches. The size field is filled for only some rows; it gives once, few, many or a size class.

V: TRBV25-1
D: -
J: TRBJ2-6
size: -
CDR3: CASSRITELDKVGF
DNA: TGTGCCAGCAGTCGTATAACAGAACTGGACAAAGTCGGGTTC

V: TRBV28
D: -
J: TRBJ2-1
size: -
CDR3: CASSYGGSYNEQFF
DNA: TGTGCCAGCAGTTACGGGGGCTCCTACAATGAGCAGTTCTTC

V: TRBV7-2
D: -
J: TRBJ1-2
size: -
CDR3: CASSLVGSLSYGYTF
DNA: TGTGCCAGCAGCTTAGTTGGTTCACTAAGCTATGGCTACACCTTC

V: TRBV19
D: TRBD1
J: TRBJ2-5
size: -
CDR3: CASSHDREETQYF
DNA: TGTGCCAGTAGCCATGACAGGGAAGAGACCCAGTACTTC

V: TRBV27
D: TRBD1
J: TRBJ2-7
size: few
CDR3: CASTRGQGALYEQYF
DNA: TGTGCCAGCACACGGGGACAGGGGGCTCTCTACGAGCAGTACTTC

V: TRBV7-2
D: -
J: TRBJ2-3
size: -
CDR3: CASSTGDTQYF
DNA: TGTGCCAGCAGCACTGGAGATACGCAGTATTTT

V: TRBV28
D: -
J: TRBJ2-2
size: -
CDR3: CASSLFAGELFF
DNA: TGTGCCAGCAGTTTATTTGCCGGGGAGCTGTTTTTT

V: TRBV6-5
D: -
J: TRBJ1-1
size: -
CDR3: CASREPNTEAFF
DNA: TGTGCCAGCAGAGAGCCAAACACTGAAGCTTTCTTT

V: TRBV7-3
D: -
J: TRBJ2-3
size: -
CDR3: CASSLGTLRPQDTQYF
DNA: TGTGCCAGCAGCTTGGGGACACTCCGTCCCCAAGATACGCAGTATTTT

V: TRBV21-1
D: -
J: TRBJ2-7
size: -
CDR3: CASSRTSGTYEQYF
DNA: TGTGCCAGCAGCAGGACTAGCGGGACCTACGAGCAGTACTTC

V: TRBV18
D: TRBD2
J: TRBJ2-7
size: -
CDR3: CASSPNFSGNSYEQYF
DNA: TGTGCCAGCTCACCAAATTTCAGCGGGAACTCCTACGAGCAGTACTTC

V: TRBV7-3
D: TRBD2
J: TRBJ2-3
size: -
CDR3: CASSLRGTSGSMADTQYF
DNA: TGTGCCAGCAGCTTAAGGGGGACTAGCGGGAGTATGGCAGATACGCAGTATTTT

V: TRBV30
D: -
J: TRBJ2-3
size: few
CDR3: CAWSALGGVGTDTQYF
DNA: TGTGCCTGGAGTGCATTGGGGGGAGTGGGCACAGATACGCAGTATTTT

V: TRBV10-3
D: -
J: TRBJ1-1
size: -
CDR3: CAISESGLGRVNTEAFF
DNA: TGTGCCATCAGTGAGTCGGGACTGGGACGGGTCAACACTGAAGCTTTCTTT

V: TRBV28
D: TRBD1
J: TRBJ2-7
size: -
CDR3: CASIGGQTDYEQYF
DNA: TGTGCCAGCATTGGGGGACAGACAGACTACGAGCAGTACTTC

V: TRBV28
D: TRBD2
J: TRBJ2-7
size: -
CDR3: CASKRIGNGGAGGEQYF
DNA: TGTGCCAGCAAGCGTATAGGCAACGGGGGAGCGGGAGGGGAGCAGTACTTC

V: TRBV2
D: -
J: TRBJ1-1
size: few
CDR3: CASSVFEEGTEAFF
DNA: TGTGCCAGCAGTGTATTTGAGGAAGGCACTGAAGCTTTCTTT

V: TRBV6-6
D: -
J: TRBJ2-7
size: few
CDR3: CASSYRGYEQYF
DNA: TGTGCCAGCAGTTACCGGGGGTACGAGCAGTACTTC

V: TRBV4-1
D: -
J: TRBJ1-4
size: -
CDR3: CASSQGLRTTNEKLFF
DNA: TGCGCCAGCAGCCAAGGACTGCGCACAACTAATGAAAAACTGTTTTTT

V: TRBV19
D: -
J: TRBJ2-5
size: few
CDR3: CASSALVLGETQYF
DNA: TGTGCCAGTAGTGCACTAGTTTTGGGGGAGACCCAGTACTTC

V: TRBV4-3
D: -
J: TRBJ2-3
size: few
CDR3: CASSQATSGADTQYF
DNA: TGCGCCAGCAGCCAAGCGACTAGTGGCGCAGATACGCAGTATTTT

V: TRBV6-6
D: -
J: TRBJ2-1
size: once
CDR3: CASSPSMSYNEQFF
DNA: TGTGCCAGCAGTCCCTCGATGTCCTACAATGAGCAGTTCTTC

V: TRBV5-8
D: -
J: TRBJ2-2
size: few
CDR3: CASSFKAPGELFF
DNA: TGTGCCAGCAGCTTCAAAGCCCCCGGGGAGCTGTTTTTT